The 32 T cell receptor beta chains below come from one sample, sequenced in a study of T-cell memory formation after mild COVID-19. TCRdb itself ran the 5' RACE reads through MiXCR, one entry per CDR3 protein. This table holds roughly 40,000 distinct CDR3 sequences, 6% to 9.5% found once. The sequencing input was PBMCs or a T cell subset sorted from them (not recorded which). All receptors derive from a man younger than 30 who had mild COVID-19 (a few samples of this study predate the infection). Cell type and time point are not known.

This clonotype appeared a few times. The V call is TRBV6-5, the J call TRBJ1-3; D is undetermined. CDR1 and CDR2 from the germline V gene are MNHEY and SVGAGI. The V end was cut by 2 bases, the J end by 4 bases, with 6 bases between. This CDR3 region has 13 residues. CDR3 nucleotides: TGTGCCAGCAGTTACGCGGAAGGAAACACCATATATTTT. Translating gives CASSYAEGNTIYF.

The chain recombines TRBV6-5 with TRBJ2-5; a weak D match, TRBD2 (7 bases). V shed 5 bases and J shed 5 bases, with 15 bases lying between them. The germline gives CDR1 MNHEY, CDR2 SVGAGI. The CDR3 is 14 residues long. This chain's CDR3 is CASSTTGGPETQYF. As DNA, the CDR3 is TGTGCCAGCAGTACTACGGGGGGCCCTGAGACCCAGTACTTC.

This chain's CDR3 is CASSPARRGPMETQYF. The CDR3 coding sequence is TGTGCCAGCAGCCCCGCGAGGCGGGGGCCGATGGAGACCCAGTACTTC. This chain joins TRBV7-9 and TRBJ2-5; D possibly corresponds to TRBD2 (7 bases). Trimming shortened V by 5 bases and J by 5 bases, and 21 bases separated the two germline ends. This CDR3 has 16 amino acids. The germline gives CDR1 SEHNR, CDR2 FQNEAQ (reference sequence).

The chain employs TRBV20-1 and TRBJ2-5; TRBD1 might be the D (6 bases). Between the trimmed V and J ends, which lost 3 bases and 9 bases, there was a span of 14 bases. Per the germline V gene, CDR1 is DFQATT and CDR2 is SNEGSKA (reference sequence). The CDR3 covers 12 residues. CDR3 coding DNA: TGCAGTGCTAGGAGGGGGAAGGGGCCCCAGTACTTC. This gives the protein CSARRGKGPQYF.

This clonotype appeared a few times. The genes are TRBV7-2 and TRBJ2-7; D unclear. V was clipped by 7 bases and J by 3 bases, with 16 bases between them. From germline, CDR1 is SGHTA and CDR2 FQGNSA. CDR3 length: 14 residues. CDR3 sequence: CASTGKLQSYEQYF. The CDR3 nucleotides read TGTGCCAGCACTGGGAAACTTCAGAGCTACGAGCAGTACTTC.

Many counts were recorded for this clonotype. The chain joins TRBV10-3 to TRBJ2-7, with D unresolved. The CDR3 covers 12 residues. Trimming left V 4 bases short and J 0 bases short, with 4 bases between. CDR1 ENHRY and CDR2 SYGVKD come from the germline V gene. The CDR3 nucleotides are TGTGCCATCAGTGCGGGCTCCTACGAGCAGTACTTC. Protein sequence: CAISAGSYEQYF.

In this sample, this clonotype turned up many times. This chain connects TRBV12-3 or TRBV12-4 to TRBJ2-3, with 9 nucleotides matching TRBD2. J was trimmed by 7 bases and V by 5 bases; bases with no gene match: 13. This CDR3 spans 16 amino acids. Here the CDR3 reads CASSPMRGGGANTQYF. For the CDR3, the DNA is TGTGCCAGCAGTCCCATGAGGGGCGGGGGGGCCAATACGCAGTATTTT.

This clonotype appeared a few times. The genes are TRBV12-3 or TRBV12-4 and TRBJ2-2; unclear D gene. There are 13 residues in the CDR3. Trimming left V 1 base short and J 8 bases short, with 8 bases between. This CDR3 reads CASSLGRLGELFF. CDR3 in DNA: TGTGCCAGCAGTTTAGGGCGGCTGGGGGAGCTGTTTTTT.

V and J are TRBV7-2 and TRBJ2-1; a weak D match, TRBD2 (7 bases). Germline V gives CDR1 SGHTA, CDR2 FQGNSA. The V gene lost 0 bases and the J gene lost 4 bases, with 13 bases spanning the gap. The CDR3 loop spans 16 amino acids. The DNA for the CDR3 is TGTGCCAGCAGCTTAGCTGCGGGGGCAACTTACAATGAGCAGTTCTTC. Its translation is CASSLAAGATYNEQFF.

This clonotype occurred many times. V usage is TRBV24-1 and J usage is TRBJ2-2, with no clear D. The germline CDR1 and CDR2 sequences are KGHDR and SFDVKD. The CDR3 length is 12 residues. V was pared by 7 bases and J by 5 bases, with 7 bases between. For the CDR3, the DNA is TGTGCCACCAGAGACTGGACCGGGGAGCTGTTTTTT. Amino acid sequence: CATRDWTGELFF.

There are a few counts of this clonotype. The rearrangement joins TRBV14 to TRBJ1-6; TRBD1 aligns across 7 bases. V lost 6 bases, J lost 7 bases, and 0 bases stayed unmatched. This CDR3 has 12 amino acids. The germline V gene encodes CDR1 SGHDN and CDR2 FVKESK. The CDR3 reads CASRDRNSPLHF. The CDR3 nucleotides are TGTGCCAGCAGGGACAGGAATTCACCCCTCCACTTT.

This clonotype was found a few times. The rearrangement links TRBV7-2 to TRBJ2-1; 8 bases agree with TRBD2. The CDR3 is made up of 17 amino acids. With 5 bases clipped from V and 2 bases from J, the junction kept 11 bases outside the gene matches. In germline, CDR1 is SGHTA, CDR2 FQGNSA. For the CDR3, the DNA is TGTGCCAGCAGCCCCGTATCCTTCGGGGGGGCCTACAATGAGCAGTTCTTC. Protein product: CASSPVSFGGAYNEQFF.

The chain couples TRBV11-2 to TRBJ2-2; D is unclear. The CDR3 contains 17 residues. CDR1 is SGHAT and CDR2 is FQNNGV in the germline V gene. The V end lost 4 bases, the J end lost 1 base, and 16 bases lay between the germline ends. CDR3 sequence: CASSSFTVFVNTGELFF. As DNA, the CDR3 is TGTGCCAGCAGCTCCTTTACAGTATTCGTGAACACCGGGGAGCTGTTTTTT.

This clonotype was recorded at least ten times. This chain uses TRBV20-1 with TRBJ1-2; D ambiguous. The CDR3 covers 13 residues. The germline gives CDR1 DFQATT, CDR2 SNEGSKA (reference sequence). This CDR3 is CSEHKRSIYGYTF. The CDR3 bases are TGCAGCGAACACAAGCGATCCATCTATGGCTACACCTTC.

This clonotype was counted a few times. The chain combines TRBV25-1 with TRBJ2-3; D not resolved. Germline V lookup: CDR1 MGHDK, CDR2 SYGVNS. The CDR3 length is 12 residues. V was pared by 2 bases and J by 6 bases, with 6 bases between. CDR3 sequence reads: CASSERFDTQYF. DNA of the CDR3: TGTGCCAGCAGTGAAAGGTTTGATACGCAGTATTTT. Based on the CDR3 plus reference TRBV25-1 and TRBJ2-3, the full variable domain is EADIYQTPRYLVIGTGKKITLECSQTMGHDKMYWYQQDPGMELHLIHYSYGVNSTEKGDLSSESTVSRIRTEHFPLTLESARPSHTSQYLCASSERFDTQYFGPGTRLTVL.

This clonotype was recorded a few times. This chain uses TRBV5-5 with TRBJ1-6; D is undetermined. The V and J ends lost 0 bases and 0 bases respectively, with 16 bases between them. CDR3 length equals 19 residues. Germline-derived CDR1 and CDR2 are SGHKS and YYEKEE (reference sequence). Written as DNA, the CDR3 is TGTGCCAGCAGCTTGGCCGCCGGACGCAGCAGCTCCTATAATTCACCCCTCCACTTT. The encoded protein is CASSLAAGRSSSYNSPLHF.

Many counts were recorded for this clonotype. The chain is built from TRBV27 and TRBJ2-7, with D possibly matching TRBD1 (7 bases). Germline loops: CDR1 MNHEY, CDR2 SMNVEV (reference sequence). The CDR3 runs to 14 residues. V was clipped by 6 bases and J by 0 bases, with 12 bases between them. The CDR3 nucleotides read TGTGCCAGCAGCCGCGGGACAGCCTCCTACGAGCAGTACTTC. This encodes CASSRGTASYEQYF.

This clonotype appeared a few times. This sequence joins TRBV10-3 and TRBJ1-5, with D uncertain. From germline, CDR1 is ENHRY and CDR2 SYGVKD. The CDR3 runs to 9 residues. DNA of the CDR3: TGTGACGAACCAGAGCCCCAGCATTTT. Translated, it gives CDEPEPQHF.

The table lists this clonotype with a few counts. This chain uses TRBV10-3 with TRBJ1-2, with D uncertain. Germline values: CDR1 ENHRY, CDR2 SYGVKD. The germline V and J ends were trimmed by 0 bases and 0 bases, with 8 bases remaining between them. This CDR3 is built from 15 residues. As DNA, the CDR3 is TGTGCCATCAGTGAGTCGAACAGCCCTAACTATGGCTACACCTTC. This codes for CAISESNSPNYGYTF.

The V and J genes are TRBV6-2 or TRBV6-3 and TRBJ2-7; tentatively, D is TRBD1 (6 bases). The germline V gene has CDR1 MNHEY and CDR2 SVGEGT. The ends were cut back, 4 bases at V and 4 bases at J, with 14 bases in the middle. This CDR3 region has 14 residues. The CDR3 DNA follows: TGTGCCAGCAGTTTATACGTTACAGGGTACGAGCAGTACTTC. It encodes CASSLYVTGYEQYF.

This clonotype was found a few times. The genes are TRBV5-1 and TRBJ2-1; 11 nucleotides agree with TRBD1. Germline CDR1 is SGHRS and CDR2 is YFSETQ. The V and J ends lost 4 bases and 8 bases, in that order; junction bases with no gene match: 5. The CDR3 loop spans 14 amino acids. Written as DNA, the CDR3 is TGCGCCAGCAGCCCCGGGACAGGGGGAGATGAGCAGTTCTTC. Its protein is CASSPGTGGDEQFF.

V and J are TRBV3-1 and TRBJ1-2, with D uncertain. The length of the CDR3 is 11 residues. Trimming removed 1 base at V and 7 bases at J, with 4 bases between. Germline CDR1 is LGHDT and CDR2 is YNNKEL (reference sequence). The CDR3 DNA reads as TGTGCCAGCAGCCAAGCGTCTGGCTACACCTTC. Amino acids: CASSQASGYTF.

This clonotype was picked up many times. The V call is TRBV7-2, the J call TRBJ2-7; a weak D match, TRBD1 (6 bases). The V and J ends lost 6 bases and 1 base respectively, with 13 bases between them. Germline lookup yields CDR1 SGHTA and CDR2 FQGNSA. This CDR3 is 14 amino acids long. This CDR3 reads CASRSSGTSYEQYF. The CDR3 DNA reads as TGTGCCAGCAGATCCTCCGGGACATCCTACGAGCAGTACTTC.

The table lists this clonotype with a few counts. The chain uses TRBV7-2 and TRBJ2-2, with 8 bases fitting TRBD1. CDR3 length: 15 amino acids. Germline lookup yields CDR1 SGHTA and CDR2 FQGNSA. The ends lost 3 bases at V and 3 bases at J; junction bases unmatched: 3. The CDR3 is CASSFTGGYTGELFF. The CDR3 bases are TGTGCCAGCAGCTTCACAGGGGGGTACACCGGGGAGCTGTTTTTT.

This clonotype occurred many times. This sequence joins TRBV7-2 and TRBJ2-1; no reliable D call. CDR3 length equals 13 residues. Trimming left V 2 bases short and J 5 bases short, with 7 bases between. Germline CDR1 and CDR2: SGHTA and FQGNSA. Here the CDR3 reads CASSLTRNNEQFF. CDR3 nucleotides: TGTGCCAGCAGCTTAACCAGGAACAATGAGCAGTTCTTC. Based on the CDR3 plus reference TRBV7-2 and TRBJ2-1, the full variable domain is GAGVSQSPSNKVTEKGKDVELRCDPISGHTALYWYRQSLGQGLEFLIYFQGNSAPDKSGLPSDRFSAERTGGSVSTLTIQRTQQEDSAVYLCASSLTRNNEQFFGPGTRLTVL.

In its sample, this clonotype was seen a few times. The chain joins TRBV20-1 to TRBJ1-1, with D uncertain. Germline V CDR1 and CDR2: DFQATT, SNEGSKA (reference sequence). The CDR3 length is 14 residues. Trimming cost V 1 base and J 1 base, with 10 bases left between them. CDR3 nucleotide sequence: TGCAGTGCTAGAGCCCATTTGGGGAACACTGAAGCTTTCTTT. It is translated as CSARAHLGNTEAFF.

This clonotype was picked up many times. The rearrangement links TRBV2 to TRBJ2-2, with D uncertain. The CDR3 runs 13 residues. Germline V gene sequence: CDR1 SNHLY, CDR2 FYNNEI. V was clipped by 5 bases and J by 5 bases, with 9 bases between them. This chain's CDR3 is CASSLHRTGELFF. DNA of the CDR3: TGTGCCAGCAGTCTTCACAGAACCGGGGAGCTGTTTTTT. The whole variable domain, filled in from reference TRBV2 and TRBJ2-2, reads EPEVTQTPSHQVTQMGQEVILRCVPISNHLYFYWYRQILGQKVEFLVSFYNNEISEKSEIFDDQFSVERPDGSNFTLKIRSTKLEDSAMYFCASSLHRTGELFFGEGSRLTVL.

Ten or more counts support this clonotype. This sequence joins TRBV12-3 or TRBV12-4 and TRBJ2-3; D ambiguous. V was cut by 3 bases and J by 2 bases, with 9 bases left in between. The CDR3 loop spans 14 amino acids. CDR3 DNA sequence: TGTGCCAGCAGTTTCGCAGGCCCCACAGATACGCAGTATTTT. Translated, it gives CASSFAGPTDTQYF.

The chain links TRBV12-3 or TRBV12-4 to TRBJ2-7; D gene uncertain. V lost 4 bases to trimming and J lost 0 bases, with 4 bases between them. The CDR3 spans 12 residues. The DNA for the CDR3 is TGTGCCAGCAGTTACGACTCCTACGAGCAGTACGTC. This codes for CASSYDSYEQYV.

In this sample, this clonotype turned up many times. The chain joins TRBV7-2 to TRBJ2-5; D is uncertain. The CDR3 totals 12 residues. CDR1 is SGHTA and CDR2 is FQGNSA in the germline V gene. Trimming removed 4 bases at V and 1 base at J, with 4 bases between. CDR3 region: CASSSTQETQYF. In DNA form, the CDR3 reads TGTGCCAGCAGCTCCACCCAAGAGACCCAGTACTTC.

The chain is built from TRBV5-1 and TRBJ2-7; D may correspond to TRBD1 or TRBD2 (6 bases each). The CDR3 has 15 amino acids. The germline gives CDR1 SGHRS, CDR2 YFSETQ. Deletions cut 5 bases from V and 2 bases from J, with 17 bases between. Here the CDR3 reads CASSWGAGEAYEQYV. Written as DNA, the CDR3 is TGCGCCAGCAGTTGGGGGGCAGGGGAGGCCTACGAGCAGTACGTC.

This clonotype was found many times. The chain couples TRBV29-1 to TRBJ2-7; perhaps TRBD1 as D (5 bases). V gave up 3 bases and J gave up 1 base, with 16 bases separating them. Germline CDR1 SQVTM, CDR2 ANQGSEA. The CDR3 loop spans 15 amino acids. The CDR3, as DNA: TGCAGCGTTGAGAGGCAGGGCTTAGGATCCTACGAGCAGTACTTC. It yields the protein CSVERQGLGSYEQYF.